What follows describes a single TCR beta chain. Other DNA variants within this sample encode the same CDR3. Per the germline V gene, CDR1 is LNHDA and CDR2 is SQIVND (reference sequence). The CDR3 length is 13 residues. Trimming shortened V by 3 bases and J by 2 bases, and 8 bases separated the two germline ends. As handled by the study authors: Reference gene primer amplification gave nucleated cell count estimates. Assay: immunoSEQ multiplex PCR; the TCRdb copy retains only in-frame clones and omits some. That table supplies the V and J calls and clone size; D and trimming were determined from the DNA. Altogether fewer than 150,000 clones are present, 84% being singletons, with the ten largest covering around 12%. This sample stems from a study of blood T cell repertoires in COVID-19. On the study more broadly: The study drew acute and convalescent COVID-19 samples from the United States, Italy and Spain. PBMCs, B-cell-depleted T cells, or T cells were the source of the cDNA or gDNA that made up the material.

This rearrangement joins TRBV19 to TRBJ2-7, with a weak D call TRBD2 (6 bases). The clonotype originates from a woman in her thirties who had recovered from COVID-19. Sequences were obtained from peripheral blood. The CDR3 DNA reads as TGTGCCAGTAGTATGGGACTGACCTACGAGCAGTACTTC. It translates to CASSMGLTYEQYF.